The next 32 T cell receptor beta chains were all read from a single sample in a study of identical twins. A single record per CDR3 protein comes from TCRdb applying MiXCR to the 5' RACE reads. The sample has around 480,000 distinct CDR3 sequences; approximately 14% are singletons. This sample was also put to use in a study of yellow fever vaccine responses in identical twins.

The sample was CD4+ T cells sorted from blood. The receptors were sampled from a woman younger than 35 in good health.

About this clonotype: Since no conserved phenylalanine or tryptophan closes the CDR3, a read error is the likely cause. This chain uses TRBV9 with TRBJ2-3; no firm D call. The CDR3 sequence is 14 residues long. V was pared by 3 bases and J by 0 bases, with 8 bases between. The germline V gene has CDR1 SGDLS and CDR2 YYNGEE. The chain's CDR3 is CASSGSSSTDTQYS. CDR3 coding DNA: TGTGCCAGCAGCGGGTCTTCTAGCACAGATACGCAGTATTCT.

Only a few counts were recorded for this clonotype. The rearrangement uses TRBV20-1 and TRBJ2-7; D not certain. The V end was cut by 4 bases, the J end by 5 bases, with 15 bases between. Per germline, CDR1 DFQATT and CDR2 SNEGSKA (reference sequence). The CDR3 contains 13 residues. Here the CDR3 DNA reads TGCAGTGCTATCGGGTTCGCTTCCAACGAGCAGTACTTC. Protein product: CSAIGFASNEQYF.

The V gene is TRBV20-1, the J gene TRBJ1-4; a possible D gene is TRBD1 (5 bases). Germline lookup yields CDR1 DFQATT and CDR2 SNEGSKA (reference sequence). Trimming took off 2 bases at V and 5 bases at J, with 18 bases between the two ends. This CDR3 has 16 residues. The CDR3 protein is CSARSKTGTVNEKLFF. The CDR3 DNA sequence: TGCAGTGCTAGATCCAAAACCGGGACCGTCAATGAAAAACTGTTTTTT.

This clonotype was seen more than once but under ten times. CDR3 bases: TGTGCCAGCAGTGAAAGCGGCAAGGTAAGGGAGCAGTACTTC. Its protein is CASSESGKVREQYF. The genes are TRBV6-1 and TRBJ2-7, with a weak D call TRBD2 (5 bases). The V gene's germline CDR1 is MNHNS and CDR2 SASEGT. CDR3 size: 14 residues. Trimming shortened V by 2 bases and J by 7 bases, and 15 bases separated the two germline ends.

This chain links TRBV5-1 with TRBJ1-4, with 8 bases aligning to TRBD1. Germline V gene data show CDR1 as SGHRS and CDR2 as YFSETQ. This CDR3 comprises 15 residues. J was trimmed by 5 bases and V by 0 bases; bases with no gene match: 3. CDR3 protein: CASSLDGTGNEKLFF. CDR3 sequence (DNA): TGCGCCAGCAGCTTGGATGGGACAGGCAATGAAAAACTGTTTTTT.

The genes are TRBV9 and TRBJ1-2; D is uncertain. This CDR3 contains 15 residues. V lost 0 bases and J lost 0, with 9 bases in between. The germline V gene encodes CDR1 SGDLS and CDR2 YYNGEE. The CDR3: CASSVEEGANYGYTF. For the CDR3, the DNA is TGTGCCAGCAGCGTAGAGGAGGGAGCTAACTATGGCTACACCTTC.

V is TRBV4-3 and J is TRBJ2-5, with D possibly matching TRBD1 (6 bases). The CDR3 spans 18 residues. Per the germline V gene, CDR1 is LGHNA and CDR2 is YSLEER. The ends were cut back, 0 bases at V and 4 bases at J, with 21 bases in the middle. In DNA form, the CDR3 reads TGCGCCAGCAGCCAAGAGGGATTGAAAACAGGGTTTGGAGAGACCCAGTACTTC. Translating gives CASSQEGLKTGFGETQYF.

The table lists this clonotype with many counts. One end of the junction does not line up with germline, which may come from a read error. The rearrangement joins TRBV5-1 to TRBJ2-1; D uncertain. CDR3 size: 14 residues. Looked up from germline, CDR1 is SGHRS and CDR2 is YFSETQ. This CDR3 reads CASSLDRVYNEQFF. In DNA, the CDR3 is TGTGCCAGCAGCTTAGACCGGGTATACAATGAGCAGTTCTTC.

V usage is TRBV6-2 or TRBV6-3 and J usage is TRBJ2-1; D is uncertain. This CDR3 is 14 amino acids long. The V end was cut by 4 bases, the J end by 7 bases, with 14 bases between. Germline CDR1 and CDR2: MNHEY and SVGEGT. CDR3 nucleotides: TGTGCCAGCAGTTGGCCCCCCGGTGTTAATGAGCAGTTCTTC. This codes for CASSWPPGVNEQFF.

This clonotype was found a few times. This chain connects TRBV20-1 to TRBJ2-1; weak D call: TRBD2 (5 bases). The CDR3 sequence is 16 residues long. Germline lookup yields CDR1 DFQATT and CDR2 SNEGSKA (reference sequence). The V gene lost 3 bases and the J gene lost 0 bases, with 15 bases spanning the gap. The CDR3 region has the DNA TGCAGTGCTAGTAGCCCGGGAACCCGCTCCTACAATGAGCAGTTCTTC. This sequence encodes CSASSPGTRSYNEQFF.

This chain links TRBV7-9 with TRBJ2-7; TRBD2 might be the D (6 bases). This CDR3 has 15 residues. CDR1 is SEHNR, CDR2 FQNEAQ, per germline (reference sequence). The V end lost 5 bases, the J end lost 0 bases, and 14 bases lay between the germline ends. CDR3 protein: CASSPSSVYSYEQYF. Here the CDR3 DNA reads TGTGCCAGCAGCCCCTCTAGCGTCTACTCCTACGAGCAGTACTTC.

This clonotype was observed a few times. The rearrangement joins TRBV7-2 to TRBJ2-3; D call uncertain. Germline V gene sequence: CDR1 SGHTA, CDR2 FQGNSA. CDR3 length equals 13 residues. The ends were cut back, 5 bases at V and 2 bases at J, with 8 bases in the middle. The CDR3 reads CASSTDSTDTQYF. CDR3 bases: TGTGCCAGCAGCACAGACTCCACAGATACGCAGTATTTT.

The rearrangement joins TRBV6-1 to TRBJ2-3; 8 positions agree with TRBD1. V shed 5 bases and J 2 bases; nucleotides not matched to a gene: 9. CDR1 is MNHNS, CDR2 SASEGT, per germline. The CDR3 runs to 16 residues. CDR3 loop: CASSTLTGAPTDTQYF. CDR3 DNA: TGTGCCAGCAGTACCTTGACAGGGGCCCCCACAGATACGCAGTATTTT.

The sample holds a few counts of this clonotype. The gene calls are TRBV20-1 and TRBJ1-5; 7 nucleotides agree with TRBD1. Germline CDR1 reads DFQATT; CDR2 reads SNEGSKA (reference sequence). CDR3 length: 16 amino acids. Trimming took 0 bases from V and 0 from J; bases not matched to a gene: 5. CDR3 residues: CSARDGTAYSNQPQHF. The CDR3 coding sequence is TGCAGTGCTAGAGATGGGACAGCTTATAGCAATCAGCCCCAGCATTTT.

A few counts support this clonotype. The chain joins TRBV5-1 to TRBJ2-7, with 8 nucleotides matching TRBD2. The J segment lost 3 bases and the V segment lost 5 bases, leaving 10 bases of the junction unmatched. Germline V lookup: CDR1 SGHRS, CDR2 YFSETQ. This CDR3 has 15 amino acids. The CDR3 DNA reads as TGCGCCAGCAGATATAATAGCGGGGCCCGCTACGAGCAGTACTTC. Amino acid sequence: CASRYNSGARYEQYF.

The V gene is TRBV6-1, the J gene TRBJ2-5; 9 bases match TRBD1. The V gene end was trimmed by 8 bases and the J gene end by 7 bases; junction bases not matched to a gene: 14. Germline lookup yields CDR1 MNHNS and CDR2 SASEGT. The CDR3 is 15 residues long. CDR3 DNA sequence: TGTGCCAGCCTTCCGGGACAGGGAGAGCGGTGGACCCAGTACTTC. It is translated as CASLPGQGERWTQYF.

The V and J genes are TRBV27 and TRBJ2-2; D remains unclear. The V end lost 7 bases, the J end lost 3 bases, and 12 bases lay between the germline ends. Germline values: CDR1 MNHEY, CDR2 SMNVEV (reference sequence). The CDR3 is 14 amino acids. The CDR3 DNA reads as TGTGCCAGCATAAACCGGGCCTACACCGGGGAGCTGTTTTTT. Encoded protein: CASINRAYTGELFF.

Ten or more counts support this clonotype. The rearrangement joins TRBV5-1 to TRBJ2-2; 9 bases map to TRBD2. The ends lost 0 bases at V and 3 bases at J; junction bases unmatched: 6. The CDR3 length is 17 residues. In germline, CDR1 is SGHRS, CDR2 YFSETQ. CDR3 region: CASSLAIAGDDTGELFF. For the CDR3, the DNA is TGCGCCAGCAGCTTGGCCATAGCGGGGGACGACACCGGGGAGCTGTTTTTT.

The J gene is TRBJ2-7, the V gene TRBV30, with 11 bases aligning to TRBD2. With V trimmed by 4 bases and J by 4 bases, 6 bases remained unmatched. CDR3 length: 14 amino acids. The germline CDR1 and CDR2 sequences are GTSNPN and SVGIG (reference sequence). CDR3 in DNA: TGTGCCTGGACTAAGGGACTAGCGGATTACGAGCAGTACTTC. It yields the protein CAWTKGLADYEQYF.

The genes are TRBV25-1 and TRBJ1-1; 7 bases agree with TRBD1. The length of the CDR3 is 12 residues. The junction had 2 bases not matched to a gene; V was cut back by 3 bases and J by 7 bases. Germline V gene lookup returns CDR1 MGHDK and CDR2 SYGVNS. The CDR3 coding sequence is TGTGCCAGCAGTGAGGACAGGATTGAAGCTTTCTTT. Translating gives CASSEDRIEAFF.

A few counts support this clonotype. The rearrangement joins TRBV15 to TRBJ2-7; 11 nucleotides align to TRBD2. After removal of 4 bases from V and 13 bases from J, the junction contained 18 bases not matched to a gene. Germline V lookup: CDR1 LNHNV, CDR2 YYDKDF (reference sequence). The CDR3 is made up of 16 amino acids. CDR3 region: CATSITRTSGSPPIYF. DNA for the CDR3: TGTGCCACCAGCATTACCCGGACTAGCGGGTCTCCACCGATTTACTTC.

CDR3 coding DNA: TGTGCCAGCAGAGATATGGCGGGGGCGTCGAACACTGAAGCTTTCTTT. It encodes CASRDMAGASNTEAFF. The chain links TRBV6-1 to TRBJ1-1, with D possibly being TRBD1 (6 bases). Germline values: CDR1 MNHNS, CDR2 SASEGT. The CDR3 is 16 residues long. V was clipped by 6 bases and J by 1 base, with 18 bases between them.

The sample holds many counts of this clonotype. The rearrangement joins TRBV5-1 to TRBJ2-7, with a tentative D call TRBD1 (6 bases). Trimming shortened V by 5 bases and J by 0 bases, and 18 bases separated the two germline ends. The CDR3 consists of 16 residues. Germline V lookup: CDR1 SGHRS, CDR2 YFSETQ. The CDR3 DNA reads TGCGCCAGCAGGTTTGGCCCGGGACAAGTCTCCTACGAGCAGTACTTC. Translation gives CASRFGPGQVSYEQYF.

This clonotype was counted between two and nine times. This chain connects TRBV6-2 or TRBV6-3 to TRBJ2-4, with 9 nucleotides matching TRBD2. The germline CDR1 and CDR2 sequences are MNHEY and SVGEGT. J was trimmed by 0 bases and V by 6 bases; bases with no gene match: 6. This CDR3 is built from 16 residues. CDR3 bases: TGTGCCAGCAGATCTAGCGGGACTATAGCCAAAAACATTCAGTACTTC. Its translation is CASRSSGTIAKNIQYF.

The V and J genes are TRBV11-2 and TRBJ2-1; no clear D. The CDR3 has 15 amino acids. V was shortened by 0 bases and J by 4 bases, with 10 bases between the two germline ends. CDR1 SGHAT and CDR2 FQNNGV come from the germline V gene. CDR3 in DNA: TGTGCCAGCAGCTTAGACTACAACGGATACAATGAGCAGTTCTTC. Residues: CASSLDYNGYNEQFF.

This clonotype has more than one count but fewer than ten. The V gene is TRBV5-1, the J gene TRBJ2-2, with D tentatively TRBD2 (6 bases). Trimming shortened V by 4 bases and J by 3 bases, and 13 bases separated the two germline ends. CDR3 length: 15 residues. CDR1 is SGHRS and CDR2 is YFSETQ in the germline V gene. The CDR3 reads CASSPEGRDTGELFF. The CDR3 nucleotides are TGCGCCAGCAGCCCGGAGGGGCGGGACACCGGGGAGCTGTTTTTT.

This chain joins TRBV6-5 and TRBJ2-7, with D perhaps matching TRBD2 (6 bases). Germline V gene sequence: CDR1 MNHEY, CDR2 SVGAGI. Trimming took 2 bases from V and 4 from J, leaving 9 bases between them. The CDR3 extends over 13 amino acids. The CDR3, as DNA: TGTGCCAGCAGTTACCCTGGGGGGTACGAGCAGTACTTC. The encoded protein is CASSYPGGYEQYF.

V gene TRBV6-1 combines with J gene TRBJ2-3; D unresolved. V was pared by 3 bases and J by 2 bases, with 9 bases between. The V gene's germline CDR1 is MNHNS and CDR2 SASEGT. This CDR3 has 14 amino acids. The CDR3 sequence is CASSEVITTDTQYF. The DNA for the CDR3 is TGTGCCAGCAGTGAGGTGATTACCACAGATACGCAGTATTTT.

This clonotype was observed many times. V usage is TRBV29-1 and J usage is TRBJ2-7, with 14 nucleotides matching TRBD2. CDR1 SQVTM and CDR2 ANQGSEA come from the germline V gene. This CDR3 has 14 residues. The V gene end was trimmed by 4 bases and the J gene end by 2 bases; junction bases not matched to a gene: 1. As DNA, the CDR3 is TGCAGCGTTGGACTAGCGGGAGGGCCCTACGAGCAGTACTTC. Its protein product is CSVGLAGGPYEQYF.

At least ten counts were recorded for this clonotype. The V and J genes are TRBV29-1 and TRBJ2-7, with a weak D call TRBD1 (5 bases). V lost 4 bases and J lost 0, with 10 bases in between. From germline, CDR1 is SQVTM and CDR2 ANQGSEA. The CDR3 length is 13 residues. CDR3 sequence reads: CSVVGASSYEQYF. The DNA of the CDR3 is TGCAGCGTTGTTGGGGCGAGCTCCTACGAGCAGTACTTC.

The chain joins TRBV3-1 to TRBJ2-1; the D is unclear. Trimming shortened V by 5 bases and J by 5 bases, and 7 bases separated the two germline ends. The CDR3 runs 12 residues. The germline CDR1 and CDR2 sequences are LGHDT and YNNKEL (reference sequence). CDR3 residues: CASSMENNEQFF. CDR3 nucleotides: TGTGCCAGCAGCATGGAGAACAATGAGCAGTTCTTC.

The rearrangement uses TRBV11-1 and TRBJ2-5; tentatively, D is TRBD2 (5 bases). This CDR3 comprises 19 residues. Germline V gives CDR1 SGHAT, CDR2 FQDESV (reference sequence). The V and J ends lost 0 bases and 3 bases respectively, with 23 bases between them. For the CDR3, the DNA is TGTGCCAGCAGCTTAGCTATCCGATCTTCCCCAGCGGAGAAAGAGACCCAGTACTTC. It encodes CASSLAIRSSPAEKETQYF.